This section outlines one T cell receptor (beta chain) sequence together with its context. In its sample, this clonotype was seen many times. No cognate antigen has been identified for it. Base qualities are missing; no much larger clone stands one base away. The TCR beta CDR3 regions were amplified from the RNA transcripts. The first round of RT-PCR for the TCR CDR3 was performed with the HTBI primer set and the Qiagen OneStep RT-PCR kit. The libraries were constructed in a second round of multiplex PCR and then size-selected and purified. Paired-end sequencing of the libraries was performed with 100 bp reads on an Illumina HiSeq2000. The original pipeline was this. SOAPnuke was used to process the raw data, throwing out any read that contained adapters or uncalled bases, had a mean Phred below 15, or lacked an exact constant-primer or identifier match. High-quality paired reads were merged with COPE v1.2.5, and unique nucleotide sequences were defined as clonotypes. MiTCR v1.1 was used to align the clonotypes against IMGT TRBV, TRBD and TRBJ reference segments. Analysis was restricted to V-J combinations with a frequency above 0.0001, which covered 99.2% of repertoires. A TCS score was defined as the ratio of F50 (clonal expansion) to E x V (chaos), with BLOSUM62-based TCRdist applied between CDR3 peptides within each V-J. Welch's t-statistics and random forest reduced roughly 500 V-J features to fewer than 15, which were used in a naive Bayes classifier (R e1071). TCRdb reprocessed the public reads (quality trimming at Q25 with fastp, clone calling with MiXCR) and kept in-frame beta chains. Rows merge per CDR3 protein into single entries with the most common DNA and genes. Clone size and V and J calls follow TCRdb, not the original study. The sample has 360,000 or so distinct CDR3 sequences on record, roughly 15% of them singletons. The ten most abundant clones make up approximately 19% of the sample.

The data were obtained in a study of T cells in Graves' hyperthyroidism and ophthalmopathy (dated by TCRdb to between 2018 and 2021). In the study overall: Peripheral blood was collected at initial diagnosis, before any treatment. TCR V-J signatures able to tell the groups apart were searched for in a discovery cohort of 90 to 100 patients, of whom fewer than 45 had Graves' ophthalmopathy and around 58 had stable Graves' hyperthyroidism. Prospective prediction of ophthalmopathy was tested in an independent validation cohort consisting of about 19 hyperthyroidism patients and 17 patients who later progressed to ophthalmopathy. The 90 to 100 discovery patients were randomly split 7:3 into training and test sets. Thyroid tissue and blood T-cell repertoires from more than 5 Graves' hyperthyroidism patients were also compared in the study. Once sampling was done, hyperthyroidism patients were given methimazole at a starting dose of 30 mg daily, whereas ophthalmopathy patients were given high-dose intravenous methylprednisolone. According to the paper, TCR Vbeta CDR3 sequencing was carried out on some 140 peripheral blood samples, which came from more than 40 ophthalmopathy, fewer than 80 hyperthyroidism and about 17 progressor patients.

In the ophthalmopathy patients, disease was moderately to severely active, with a Clinical Activity Score of 3 or more, a NOSPECS grade of 4 or more, and a duration of less than 3 months. The study excluded patients with uncontrolled infections, other autoimmune diseases, pregnancy or lactation. Diagnoses were established on the basis of clinical symptoms, serum thyroxine and TRAb, thyroid ultrasound, and orbital computed tomography. Ficoll-Paque density gradient centrifugation was used to isolate PBMCs from about 9.4 ml of fresh peripheral blood. Total RNA was extracted using Trizol reagent, and RNA quality was assessed on an Agilent 2100 Bioanalyzer. Broad study findings and their caveats: Most expanded thyroid clonotypes (frequency above 0.001) were also detected in blood, a finding suggesting that blood repertoires may reflect thyroid immune responses. In cross-validation, a model built on a 13 V-J signature told ophthalmopathy apart from stable hyperthyroidism with about 90% sensitivity and roughly 81% specificity, and in testing the same model reached 80%/75%. In validation, the model predicted progression to ophthalmopathy a median of around six months before onset, with roughly 70% sensitivity and roughly 79% specificity. Sample size was not statistically predetermined, and investigators were not blinded to group allocation.

Trimmed from V: 1 base; trimmed from J: 1 base; junction bases lacking a gene match: 8. There are 17 amino acids in the CDR3, from cysteine to phenylalanine inclusive. This entry keeps only the CDR3 DNA: 51 bases, framed from base 1. The germline V gene (reference sequence) specifies MNHEY as CDR1 and SMNVEV as CDR2. Sequencing was done on a sample of blood. This chain is built from TRBV27 and TRBJ2-3; 7 bases in between match TRBD1. This clonotype was sampled from a woman aged 55-69 years with Graves' ophthalmopathy. The nucleotide sequence reads TGTGCCAGCAGTTTATGGGGAACAGGGGTTCGCACAGATACGCAGTATTTT. Protein translation: CASSLWGTGVRTDTQYF.